This TCR beta chain was sequenced during a study of shared clonotypes between healthy human individuals. The trim removed 3 bases at V and 6 bases at J, leaving 5 bases unmatched. CDR1 and CDR2 from the germline V gene are MNHEY and SMNVEV (reference sequence). The CDR3 is 15 amino acids. Data came from immunoSEQ multiplex PCR; TCRdb stores just in-frame clones and leaves some out. The repertoire holds fewer than 1.6 million clones, 97% to 99% seen once, with roughly 0.36% in the top ten. The chain employs TRBV27 and TRBJ2-1; 10 bases match TRBD2. The sequencing input was naive CD4+ T cells sorted from blood. Subset described: CD45RA+ positively selected. This sequence was found in a man between 25 and 39 years old in good health. The CDR3 spells CASSLWLAGVNEQFF. CDR3 sequence (DNA): TGTGCCAGCAGTTTGTGGCTAGCGGGAGTCAATGAGCAGTTCTTC.